This T cell receptor (beta chain) was sequenced in a study of CD8+CD57+ T cells in acquired aplastic anemia. Both TCR beta VDJ combination and CDR3 sequence profiling were carried out. Genomic DNA was the template for this profiling. Each CDR3 protein is one row after TCRdb ran MiXCR on the reads. Of about 250,000 distinct CDR3 sequences listed, more than 40% are singletons. The CDR3 spans 11 amino acids, including both terminal residues. The germline gives CDR1 MRHNA, CDR2 SNTAGT. Patients chosen for sequencing had shown CD8+CD57+ cell expansion by flow cytometry. Of note for this clonotype: The conserved phenylalanine or tryptophan is not found at the CDR3 terminus, so this likely reflects a read error. The DNA is left out, because the CDR3 cannot be placed on it with certainty; the CDR3 is given as TCRdb lists it.

This sequence joins TRBV6-4 and TRBJ2-5; the table names TRBD1, a call not compared with the DNA. The source material was sorted CD4+, CD8+, or CD8+CD57+ T cells (not recorded which) from PBMCs. The sequence came from a human donor with aplastic anemia. The CDR3 loop reads CASSDPPEQDI.